This paragraph covers one TCR beta chain sequence. The antigen it recognizes is unknown. No per-base quality is available; no much larger clone lies one base away. The sample belongs to a study of T cell changes during pregnancy in multiple sclerosis (dated by TCRdb to about 2019). Some background on the complete study: In women with multiple sclerosis, the researchers looked at how the T cell repertoire shifted as pregnancy progressed.

Compared with germline, V lacks 3 bases and J lacks 11 bases; bases without a gene match: 11. Including cysteine and phenylalanine, the CDR3 has 14 amino acids. Only CDR3 DNA remains: 42 bases, in frame from the first base. CDR1 is given as SGHDT and CDR2 as YYEEEE, both from the germline V gene. The library came from the immunoSEQ multiplex PCR assay. The immuneACCESS repertoire file appears here via TCRdb, limited to in-frame rearrangements. These files lack a portion of the clones; in checked studies, under half of the deficit traces to unresolved V genes, and the cause of the others is not known. For this sample the table gives roughly 46,000 clones, of which 80% to 95% were detected only once. Together, the top ten hold around 2% of the sample.

The input for sequencing was peripheral blood, taken in the third trimester of pregnancy. The chain was built from TRBV5-6 and TRBJ1-1; the central 9 bases match TRBD1. This TCR derives from a female donor with multiple sclerosis, enrolled in a pregnancy study. For the CDR3, the sequence is CASSYGQGTFGAFF. The bases are TGTGCCAGCAGCTACGGACAGGGGACATTTGGGGCTTTCTTT.